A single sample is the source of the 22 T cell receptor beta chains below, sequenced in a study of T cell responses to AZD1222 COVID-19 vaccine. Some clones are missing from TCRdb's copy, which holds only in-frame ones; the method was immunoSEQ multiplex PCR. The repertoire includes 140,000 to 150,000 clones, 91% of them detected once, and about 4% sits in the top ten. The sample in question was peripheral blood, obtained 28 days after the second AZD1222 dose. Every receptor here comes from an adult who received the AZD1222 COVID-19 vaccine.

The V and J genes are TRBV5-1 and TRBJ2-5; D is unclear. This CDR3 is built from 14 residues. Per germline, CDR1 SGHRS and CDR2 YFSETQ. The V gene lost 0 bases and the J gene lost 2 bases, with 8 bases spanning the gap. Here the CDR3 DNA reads TGCGCCAGCAGCTTGGCCGGCTCGCAAGAGACCCAGTACTTC. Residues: CASSLAGSQETQYF.

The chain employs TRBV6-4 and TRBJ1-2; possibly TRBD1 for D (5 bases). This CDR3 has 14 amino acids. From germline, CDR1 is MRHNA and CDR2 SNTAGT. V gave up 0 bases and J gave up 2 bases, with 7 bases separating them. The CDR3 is CASSDSGGNYGYTF. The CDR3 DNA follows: TGTGCCAGCAGTGACTCCGGGGGGAACTATGGCTACACCTTC.

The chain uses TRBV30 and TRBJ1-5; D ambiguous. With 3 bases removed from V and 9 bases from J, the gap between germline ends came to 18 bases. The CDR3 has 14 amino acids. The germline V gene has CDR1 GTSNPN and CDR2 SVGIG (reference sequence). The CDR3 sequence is CAWSQISGLWPQHF. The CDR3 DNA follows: TGTGCCTGGAGCCAAATCTCAGGTTTGTGGCCCCAGCATTTT.

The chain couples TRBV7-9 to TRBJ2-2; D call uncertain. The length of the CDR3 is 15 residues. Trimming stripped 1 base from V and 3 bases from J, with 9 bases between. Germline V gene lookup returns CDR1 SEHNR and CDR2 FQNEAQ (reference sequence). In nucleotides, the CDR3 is TGTGCCAGCAGCTTAGATTTGTCTCACACCGGGGAGCTGTTTTTT. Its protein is CASSLDLSHTGELFF.

The CDR3 bases are TGTGCCAGCAGCCCCCGGGTACTCAGAGGATCAGAACCCACAGATACGCAGTATTTT. Residues: CASSPRVLRGSEPTDTQYF. V is TRBV9 and J is TRBJ2-3, with unresolved D. Per the germline V gene, CDR1 is SGDLS and CDR2 is YYNGEE. V was pared by 4 bases and J by 2 bases, with 26 bases between. This CDR3 region has 19 residues.

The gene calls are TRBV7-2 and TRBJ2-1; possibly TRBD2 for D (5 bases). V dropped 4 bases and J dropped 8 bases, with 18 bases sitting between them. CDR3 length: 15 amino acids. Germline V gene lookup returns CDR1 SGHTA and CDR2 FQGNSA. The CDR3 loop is CASSSASGGWDEQFF. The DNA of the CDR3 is TGTGCCAGCAGCTCAGCCTCCGGAGGTTGGGATGAGCAGTTCTTC.

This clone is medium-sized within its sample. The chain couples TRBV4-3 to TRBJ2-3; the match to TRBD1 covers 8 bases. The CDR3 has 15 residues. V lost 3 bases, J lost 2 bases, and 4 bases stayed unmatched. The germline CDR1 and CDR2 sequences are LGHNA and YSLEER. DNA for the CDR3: TGCGCCAGCAGCCAGGGGACAGGCCACACAGATACGCAGTATTTT. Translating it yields CASSQGTGHTDTQYF.

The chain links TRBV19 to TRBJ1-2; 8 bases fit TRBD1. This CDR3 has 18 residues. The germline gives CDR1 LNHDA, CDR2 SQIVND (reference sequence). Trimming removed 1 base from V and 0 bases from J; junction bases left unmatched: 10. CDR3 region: CASSIVGVGQGSNYGYTF. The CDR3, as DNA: TGTGCCAGTAGTATAGTGGGGGTAGGACAGGGTTCTAACTATGGCTACACCTTC.

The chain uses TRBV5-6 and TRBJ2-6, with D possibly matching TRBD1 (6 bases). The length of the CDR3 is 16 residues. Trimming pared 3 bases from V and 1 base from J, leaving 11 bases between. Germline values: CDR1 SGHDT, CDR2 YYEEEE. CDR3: CASSWGRLSGANVLTF. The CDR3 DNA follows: TGTGCCAGCAGCTGGGGGCGGTTGTCTGGGGCCAACGTCCTGACTTTC.

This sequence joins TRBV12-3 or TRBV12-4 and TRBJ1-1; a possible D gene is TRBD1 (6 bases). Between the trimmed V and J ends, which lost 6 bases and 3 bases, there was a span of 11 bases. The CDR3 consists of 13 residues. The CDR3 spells CASSKDRYTEAFF. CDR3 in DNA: TGTGCCAGCAGCAAGGACAGATACACTGAAGCTTTCTTT.

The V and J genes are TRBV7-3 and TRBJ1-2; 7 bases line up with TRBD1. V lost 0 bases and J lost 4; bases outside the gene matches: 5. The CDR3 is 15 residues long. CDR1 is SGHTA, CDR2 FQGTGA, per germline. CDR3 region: CASSLTPGQFYGYTF. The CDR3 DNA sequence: TGTGCCAGCAGCTTAACCCCGGGACAGTTCTATGGCTACACCTTC.

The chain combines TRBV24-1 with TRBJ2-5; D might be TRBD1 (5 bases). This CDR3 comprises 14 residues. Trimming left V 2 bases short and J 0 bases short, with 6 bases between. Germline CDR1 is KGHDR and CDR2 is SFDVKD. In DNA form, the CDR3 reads TGTGCCACCAGTGATTGGACAAACCAAGAGACCCAGTACTTC. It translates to CATSDWTNQETQYF.

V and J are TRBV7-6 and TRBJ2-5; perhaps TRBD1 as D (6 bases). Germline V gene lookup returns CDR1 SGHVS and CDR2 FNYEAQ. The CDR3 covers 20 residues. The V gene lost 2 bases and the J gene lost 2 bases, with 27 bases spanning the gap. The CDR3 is CASSLFSGADLWGIQETQYF. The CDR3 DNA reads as TGTGCCAGCAGCTTATTTTCAGGGGCCGACTTGTGGGGGATTCAAGAGACCCAGTACTTC.

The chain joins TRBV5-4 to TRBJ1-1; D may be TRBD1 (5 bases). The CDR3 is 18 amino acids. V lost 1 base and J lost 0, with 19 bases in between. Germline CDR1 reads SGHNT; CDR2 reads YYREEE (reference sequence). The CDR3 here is CASSLWFQGALMNTEAFF. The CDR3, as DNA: TGTGCCAGCAGCTTGTGGTTCCAGGGTGCGTTGATGAACACTGAAGCTTTCTTT.

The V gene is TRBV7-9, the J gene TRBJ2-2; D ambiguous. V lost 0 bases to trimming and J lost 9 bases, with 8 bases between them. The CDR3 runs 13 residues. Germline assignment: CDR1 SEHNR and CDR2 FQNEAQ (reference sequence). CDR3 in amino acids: CASSLAGPRELFF. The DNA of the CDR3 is TGTGCCAGCAGCTTAGCCGGCCCCAGGGAGCTGTTTTTT.

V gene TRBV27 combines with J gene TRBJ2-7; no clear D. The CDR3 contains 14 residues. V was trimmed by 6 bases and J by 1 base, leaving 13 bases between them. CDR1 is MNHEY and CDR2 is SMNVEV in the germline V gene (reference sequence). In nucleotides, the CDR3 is TGTGCCAGCAGCCAAAGCGCGGTATCCTACGAGCAGTACTTC. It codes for CASSQSAVSYEQYF.

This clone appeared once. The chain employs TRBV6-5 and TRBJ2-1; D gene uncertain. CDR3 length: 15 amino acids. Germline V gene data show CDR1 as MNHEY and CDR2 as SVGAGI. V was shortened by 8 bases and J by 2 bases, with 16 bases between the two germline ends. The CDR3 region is CASGHRTRPYNEQFF. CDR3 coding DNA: TGTGCCAGCGGCCACCGAACCAGACCCTACAATGAGCAGTTCTTC.

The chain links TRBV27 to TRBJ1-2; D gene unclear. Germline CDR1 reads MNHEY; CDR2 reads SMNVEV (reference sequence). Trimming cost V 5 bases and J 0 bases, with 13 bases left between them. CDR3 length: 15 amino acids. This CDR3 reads CASSLYRASNYGYTF. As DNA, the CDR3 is TGTGCCAGCAGTCTGTACAGAGCTTCTAACTATGGCTACACCTTC.

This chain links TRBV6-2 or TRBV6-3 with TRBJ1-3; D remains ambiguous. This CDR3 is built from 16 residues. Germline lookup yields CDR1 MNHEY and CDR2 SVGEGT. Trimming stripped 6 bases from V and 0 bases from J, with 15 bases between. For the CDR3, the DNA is TGTGCCAGCAGCCCTACTGTTACGGGCTCTGGAAACACCATATATTTT. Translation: CASSPTVTGSGNTIYF.

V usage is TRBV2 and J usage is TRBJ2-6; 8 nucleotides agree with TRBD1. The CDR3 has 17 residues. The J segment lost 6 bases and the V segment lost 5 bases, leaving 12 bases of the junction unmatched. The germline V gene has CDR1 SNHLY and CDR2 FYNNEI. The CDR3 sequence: CASSTGQGLVSANVLTF. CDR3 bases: TGTGCCAGCAGTACCGGACAGGGTTTGGTGTCGGCCAACGTCCTGACTTTC. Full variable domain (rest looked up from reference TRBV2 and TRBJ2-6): EPEVTQTPSHQVTQMGQEVILRCVPISNHLYFYWYRQILGQKVEFLVSFYNNEISEKSEIFDDQFSVERPDGSNFTLKIRSTKLEDSAMYFCASSTGQGLVSANVLTFGAGSRLTVL.

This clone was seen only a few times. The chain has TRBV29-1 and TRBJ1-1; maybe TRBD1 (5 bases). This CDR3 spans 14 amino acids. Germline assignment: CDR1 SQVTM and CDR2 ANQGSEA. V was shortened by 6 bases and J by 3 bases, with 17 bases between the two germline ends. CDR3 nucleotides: TGCAGCGTACCGGGGGTCGGAGGGGACACTGAAGCTTTCTTT. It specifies CSVPGVGGDTEAFF.

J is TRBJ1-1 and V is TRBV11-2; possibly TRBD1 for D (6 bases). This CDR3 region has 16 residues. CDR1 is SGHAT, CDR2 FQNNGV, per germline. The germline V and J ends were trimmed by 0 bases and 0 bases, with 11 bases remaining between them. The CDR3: CASSLDRQGMNTEAFF. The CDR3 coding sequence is TGTGCCAGCAGCTTAGATCGGCAGGGGATGAACACTGAAGCTTTCTTT.